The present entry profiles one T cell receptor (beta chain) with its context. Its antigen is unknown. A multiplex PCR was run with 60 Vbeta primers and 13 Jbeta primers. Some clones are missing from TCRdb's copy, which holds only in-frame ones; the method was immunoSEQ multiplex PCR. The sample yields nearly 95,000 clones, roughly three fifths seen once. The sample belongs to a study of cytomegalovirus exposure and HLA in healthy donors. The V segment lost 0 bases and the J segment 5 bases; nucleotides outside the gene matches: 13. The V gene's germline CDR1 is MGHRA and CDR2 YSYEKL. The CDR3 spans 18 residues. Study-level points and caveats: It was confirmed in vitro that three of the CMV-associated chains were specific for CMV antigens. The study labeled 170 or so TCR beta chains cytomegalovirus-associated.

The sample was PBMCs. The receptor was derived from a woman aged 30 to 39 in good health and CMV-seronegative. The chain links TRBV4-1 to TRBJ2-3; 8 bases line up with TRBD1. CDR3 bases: TGCGCCAGCAGCCAAGACCCGAACAAGCAGGGGGCGAGAGATACGCAGTATTTT. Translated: CASSQDPNKQGARDTQYF.